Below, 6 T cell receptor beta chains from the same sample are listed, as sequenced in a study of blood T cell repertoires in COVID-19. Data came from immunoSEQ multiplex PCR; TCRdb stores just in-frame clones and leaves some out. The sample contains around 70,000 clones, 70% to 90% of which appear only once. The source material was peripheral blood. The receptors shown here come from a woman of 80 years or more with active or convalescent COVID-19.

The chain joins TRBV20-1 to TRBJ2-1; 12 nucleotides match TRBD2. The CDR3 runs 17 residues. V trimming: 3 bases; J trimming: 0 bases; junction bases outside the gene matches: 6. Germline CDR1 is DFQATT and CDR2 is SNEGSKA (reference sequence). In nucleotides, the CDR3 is TGCAGTGCTAGTAAACTAGCGGGAGGAACCTCCTACAATGAGCAGTTCTTC. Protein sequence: CSASKLAGGTSYNEQFF.

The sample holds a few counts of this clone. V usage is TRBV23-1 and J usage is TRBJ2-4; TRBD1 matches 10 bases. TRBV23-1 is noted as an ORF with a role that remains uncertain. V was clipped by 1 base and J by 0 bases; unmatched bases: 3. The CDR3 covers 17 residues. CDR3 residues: CASSQCGQGVAKNIQYF. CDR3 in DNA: TGCGCCAGCAGTCAATGCGGACAGGGGGTAGCCAAAAACATTCAGTACTTC.

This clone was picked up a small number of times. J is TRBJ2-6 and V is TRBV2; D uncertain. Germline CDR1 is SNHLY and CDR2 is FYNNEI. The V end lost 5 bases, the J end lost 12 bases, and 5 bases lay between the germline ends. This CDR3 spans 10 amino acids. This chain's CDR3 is CASSNIVLTF. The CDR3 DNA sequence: TGTGCCAGCAGTAATATCGTCCTGACTTTC.

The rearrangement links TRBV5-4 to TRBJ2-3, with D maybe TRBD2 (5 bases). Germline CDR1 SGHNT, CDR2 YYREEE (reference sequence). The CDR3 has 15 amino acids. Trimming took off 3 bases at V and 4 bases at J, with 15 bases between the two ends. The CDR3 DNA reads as TGTGCCAGCAGCTGGGGAAGCGGATTGGCAGATACGCAGTATTTT. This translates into CASSWGSGLADTQYF. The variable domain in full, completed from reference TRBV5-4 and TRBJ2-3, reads ETGVTQSPTHLIKTRGQQVTLRCSSQSGHNTVSWYQQALGQGPQFIFQYYREEENGRGNFPPRFSGLQFPNYSSELNVNALELDDSALYLCASSWGSGLADTQYFGPGTRLTVL.

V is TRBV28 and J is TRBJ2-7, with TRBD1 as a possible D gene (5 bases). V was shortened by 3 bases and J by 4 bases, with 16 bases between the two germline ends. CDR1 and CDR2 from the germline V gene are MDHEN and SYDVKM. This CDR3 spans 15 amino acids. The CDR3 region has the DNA TGTGCCAGCAGTTTGGGCCCTAGGGGATCTTACGAGCAGTACTTC. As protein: CASSLGPRGSYEQYF.

CDR3 in DNA: TGTGCCACCGCGATAATTACAGGGGGCCTGAAAAACATTCAGTACTTC. Translation: CATAIITGGLKNIQYF. V is TRBV28 and J is TRBJ2-4, with 9 bases lining up with TRBD1. J was trimmed by 4 bases and V by 10 bases; bases with no gene match: 14. The germline CDR1 and CDR2 sequences are MDHEN and SYDVKM. The CDR3 covers 16 residues.